The clone carrying this T cell receptor (beta chain) was seen a few times. As yet, its antigen is unknown. It was by quantitative 5'-RACE with molecular barcodes that TCR beta libraries were made. One entry per CDR3 protein, called by TCRdb with MiXCR from the 5' RACE reads. This sample has hundreds of thousands of distinct CDR3 sequences, with around 26% found just once. This entry is derived from a study of CD8 T cells in ankylosing spondylitis. Study-level points and caveats: Researchers reportedly found disease-linked clones significantly enriched in matched ankylosing spondylitis synovial fluid. In reactive arthritis synovial fluid and blood, some motif variants had been reported before. In ankylosing spondylitis blood, a motif of fewer than 10 highly homologous TCR beta variants appeared characteristic.

The CDR3 is 15 residues long. V lost 4 bases to trimming and J lost 6 bases; unmatched junction nucleotides: 8. Germline V gene sequence: CDR1 SGHRS, CDR2 YFSETQ. The chain has TRBV5-1 and TRBJ1-1, with TRBD1 matching 11 bases. The receptor was isolated from a male donor with ankylosing spondylitis. The sequencing sample was made of blood, either unsorted or a sorted T cell fraction (not recorded which). This CDR3 reads CASSSIPGQGAEAFF. The DNA for the CDR3 is TGCGCCAGCAGCAGCATCCCGGGACAGGGGGCTGAAGCTTTCTTT.